This TCR beta chain was sequenced for a study of cytomegalovirus exposure and HLA in healthy donors. 60 Vbeta and 13 Jbeta primers were used in PCR. Clones were sequenced by immunoSEQ multiplex PCR, and TCRdb holds only the in-frame ones, with some missing. The sample shows about 96,000 clones, about 70% of them seen only once. The specimen was PBMCs. This TCR was sampled from a woman between 65 and 79 years old in good health and CMV-seropositive.

CDR3 bases: TGTGCCAGCACCGAAACAGGGTATGGTGATGGCTACACCTTC. Its translation: CASTETGYGDGYTF. The chain links TRBV6-5 to TRBJ1-2, with D maybe TRBD1 (6 bases). From germline, CDR1 is MNHEY and CDR2 SVGAGI. The CDR3 covers 14 residues. Trimming removed 7 bases at V and 6 bases at J, with 18 bases between.